This note documents a single T cell receptor beta chain sequence. Antigen: not known. This entry is derived from a study of cytomegalovirus exposure and HLA in healthy donors. Study results and caveats: CMV serostatus was the only recorded immune exposure for donors. In vitro confirmation showed three CMV-associated chains to be CMV antigen specific.

V was trimmed by 6 bases and J by 2 bases, leaving 11 bases between them. Germline V gene data show CDR1 as SQVTM and CDR2 as ANQGSEA. CDR3 length: 13 amino acids. PCR employed 60 Vbeta and 13 Jbeta primers. The data were produced by immunoSEQ multiplex PCR, yet TCRdb's version contains in-frame clones alone and is incomplete. The sample holds 100,000 to 150,000 clones, 65% to 80% seen once. This clonotype was obtained from a woman younger than 30 in good health and CMV-seronegative. The source material was PBMCs. V gene TRBV29-1 combines with J gene TRBJ1-5, with D perhaps TRBD1 (5 bases). CDR3 in amino acids: CSVAGSRNQPQHF. CDR3 DNA: TGCAGCGTCGCAGGGTCGCGCAATCAGCCCCAGCATTTT.